One sample yielded the 6 T cell receptor beta chains listed below, sequenced in a study of blood T cell repertoires in COVID-19. This table comes from immunoSEQ multiplex PCR, and its TCRdb copy is limited to in-frame clones, with some not included. The sample contains under 250,000 clones, around 85% of which appear only once. Sequenced: peripheral blood. The source of these receptors is a woman aged 60-70 years with active or convalescent COVID-19.

This chain uses TRBV5-4 with TRBJ2-5; 9 bases line up with TRBD1. Germline-derived CDR1 and CDR2 are SGHNT and YYREEE (reference sequence). The junction had 2 bases not matched to a gene; V was cut back by 4 bases and J by 4 bases. This CDR3 contains 13 residues. Written as DNA, the CDR3 is TGTGCCAGCAGCCCGGACAGGGGAGAGACCCAGTACTTC. The encoded protein is CASSPDRGETQYF. Together with reference TRBV5-4 and TRBJ2-5, the CDR3 gives the full variable domain: ETGVTQSPTHLIKTRGQQVTLRCSSQSGHNTVSWYQQALGQGPQFIFQYYREEENGRGNFPPRFSGLQFPNYSSELNVNALELDDSALYLCASSPDRGETQYFGPGTRLLVL.

This chain links TRBV11-2 with TRBJ2-7, with TRBD1 identical over 8 bases. Germline V gene sequence: CDR1 SGHAT, CDR2 FQNNGV. The CDR3 extends over 17 amino acids. V shed 5 bases and J 3 bases; nucleotides not matched to a gene: 15. The CDR3 reads CASSRTGLSPRIYEQYF. The CDR3, as DNA: TGTGCCAGCAGCCGGACAGGGTTGTCACCTCGAATCTACGAGCAGTACTTC.

V and J are TRBV3-1 (or the pseudogene TRBV3-2) and TRBJ2-3; 7 bases line up with TRBD2. The V gene end was trimmed by 0 bases and the J gene end by 4 bases; junction bases not matched to a gene: 10. The CDR3 runs 17 residues. The germline V gene has CDR1 LGHDT and CDR2 YNNKEL (reference sequence). As DNA, the CDR3 is TGTGCCAGCAGCCAAGATCCGGCTAGCGGCATGGCAGATACGCAGTATTTT. Protein: CASSQDPASGMADTQYF.

With regard to this clone: One end of the junction fails to match germline, which may point to a read error. CDR3 bases: TGTGCCAGCAGTTTAGGTTTAGACTACTATGAGCAGTTCTTC. This encodes CASSLGLDYYEQFF. The chain recombines TRBV27 with TRBJ2-1; TRBD2 might be the D (5 bases). This CDR3 region has 14 residues. The germline V gene has CDR1 MNHEY and CDR2 SMNVEV (reference sequence).

The rearrangement links TRBV6-5 to TRBJ2-4; 7 nucleotides match TRBD2. The germline V gene has CDR1 MNHEY and CDR2 SVGAGI. The trim removed 4 bases at V and 7 bases at J, leaving 7 bases unmatched. This CDR3 has 14 residues. CDR3 bases: TGTGCCAGCAGTTCCCGAGGGAGGGGCAACATTCAGTACTTC. Residues: CASSSRGRGNIQYF.

The rearrangement links TRBV5-1 to TRBJ2-7; no definite D call. The CDR3 totals 16 residues. The germline gives CDR1 SGHRS, CDR2 YFSETQ. V was trimmed by 0 bases and J by 2 bases, leaving 15 bases between them. The DNA for the CDR3 is TGCGCCAGCAGCTTGGGGGCGTGGCCGCCAACCTACGAGCAGTACTTC. It specifies CASSLGAWPPTYEQYF.